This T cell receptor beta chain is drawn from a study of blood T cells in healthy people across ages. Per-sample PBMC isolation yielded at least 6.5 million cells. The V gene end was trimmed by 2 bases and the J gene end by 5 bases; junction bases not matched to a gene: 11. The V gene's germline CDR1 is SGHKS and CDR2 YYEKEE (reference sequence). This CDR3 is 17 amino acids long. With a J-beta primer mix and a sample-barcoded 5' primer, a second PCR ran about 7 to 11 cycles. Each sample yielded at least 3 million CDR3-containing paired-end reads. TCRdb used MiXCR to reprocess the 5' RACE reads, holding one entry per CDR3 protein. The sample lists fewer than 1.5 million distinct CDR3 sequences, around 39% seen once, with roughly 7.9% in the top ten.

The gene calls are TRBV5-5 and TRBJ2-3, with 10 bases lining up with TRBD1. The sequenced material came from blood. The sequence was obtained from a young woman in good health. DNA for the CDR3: TGTGCCAGCAGCTTATACCCCCGGGACAGGGGAGAAGATACGCAGTATTTT. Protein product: CASSLYPRDRGEDTQYF.